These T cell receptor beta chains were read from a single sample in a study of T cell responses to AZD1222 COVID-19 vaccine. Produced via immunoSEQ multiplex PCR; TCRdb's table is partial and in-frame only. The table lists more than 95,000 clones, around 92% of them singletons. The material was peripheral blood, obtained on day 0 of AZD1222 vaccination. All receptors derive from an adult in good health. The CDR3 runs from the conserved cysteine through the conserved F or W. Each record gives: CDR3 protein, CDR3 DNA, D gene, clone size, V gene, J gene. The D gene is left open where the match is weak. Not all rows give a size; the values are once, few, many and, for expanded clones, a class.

CDR3 protein: CATSRVLGGTQYF
CDR3 DNA: TGTGCCACCAGCAGAGTCTTGGGGGGGACCCAGTACTTC
D gene: NA
clone size: NA
V gene: TRBV15
J gene: TRBJ2-5

CDR3 protein: CASSYSPGSGNTIYF
CDR3 DNA: TGTGCCAGCAGTTACTCACCCGGGTCTGGAAACACCATATATTTT
D gene: NA
clone size: NA
V gene: TRBV6-5
J gene: TRBJ1-3

CDR3 protein: CASSTRTGAADGYTF
CDR3 DNA: TGTGCCAGCAGTACTCGGACAGGGGCGGCGGATGGCTACACCTTC
D gene: TRBD1
clone size: NA
V gene: TRBV6-2/TRBV6-3
J gene: TRBJ1-2

CDR3 protein: CASSQRGGQGGIYGYTF
CDR3 DNA: TGTGCCAGCAGCCAAAGAGGTGGACAGGGGGGAATCTATGGCTACACCTTC
D gene: TRBD1
clone size: NA
V gene: TRBV7-9
J gene: TRBJ1-2

CDR3 protein: CASSGTDRGPDPDTQYF
CDR3 DNA: TGTGCCAGCAGCGGAACAGACAGGGGGCCTGATCCAGATACGCAGTATTTT
D gene: NA
clone size: NA
V gene: TRBV21-1
J gene: TRBJ2-3

CDR3 protein: CATSRGTDYRPQHF
CDR3 DNA: TGTGCCACCAGCCGCGGGACGGATTATCGGCCCCAGCATTTT
D gene: NA
clone size: once
V gene: TRBV15
J gene: TRBJ1-5

CDR3 protein: CASSWTGGGYTF
CDR3 DNA: TGTGCCAGCAGCTGGACCGGAGGGGGCTACACCTTC
D gene: NA
clone size: once
V gene: TRBV5-6
J gene: TRBJ1-2

CDR3 protein: CAAGTGVGELFF
CDR3 DNA: TGTGCCGCCGGGACAGGGGTCGGGGAGCTGTTTTTT
D gene: TRBD1
clone size: NA
V gene: TRBV24-1
J gene: TRBJ2-2

CDR3 protein: CASMKGPVGEQYF
CDR3 DNA: TGTGCCAGTATGAAGGGACCGGTGGGGGAGCAGTACTTC
D gene: NA
clone size: NA
V gene: TRBV19
J gene: TRBJ2-7

CDR3 protein: CSASRRREGFVAPDTQYF
CDR3 DNA: TGCAGTGCTAGTCGTCGGCGGGAGGGCTTCGTGGCCCCAGATACGCAGTATTTT
D gene: TRBD2
clone size: NA
V gene: TRBV20-1
J gene: TRBJ2-3

CDR3 protein: CASRARGAETQYF
CDR3 DNA: TGTGCCAGCAGGGCCAGGGGAGCAGAGACCCAGTACTTC
D gene: NA
clone size: NA
V gene: TRBV6-5
J gene: TRBJ2-5

CDR3 protein: CASRQDSLNTEAFF
CDR3 DNA: TGTGCCAGCAGACAGGACAGCCTTAACACTGAAGCTTTCTTT
D gene: NA
clone size: NA
V gene: TRBV6-5
J gene: TRBJ1-1

CDR3 protein: CASSQLLYEQYF
CDR3 DNA: TGTGCCAGCAGCCAGCTGCTTTACGAGCAGTACTTC
D gene: NA
clone size: NA
V gene: TRBV5-6
J gene: TRBJ2-7

CDR3 protein: CASSSQGTTEAFF
CDR3 DNA: TGTGCCAGCAGCTCACAGGGGACGACTGAAGCTTTCTTT
D gene: TRBD1
clone size: NA
V gene: TRBV7-9
J gene: TRBJ1-1

CDR3 protein: CASSAILYETQYF
CDR3 DNA: TGTGCCAGCAGTGCTATTCTGTATGAGACCCAGTACTTC
D gene: NA
clone size: NA
V gene: TRBV2
J gene: TRBJ2-5

CDR3 protein: CASSPPPAGTQYF
CDR3 DNA: TGTGCCAGCAGCCCCCCACCCGCTGGGACCCAGTACTTC
D gene: NA
clone size: NA
V gene: TRBV7-2
J gene: TRBJ2-5

CDR3 protein: CATSEGDYDYNEQFF
CDR3 DNA: TGTGCCACCAGTGAAGGAGACTACGACTACAATGAGCAGTTCTTC
D gene: NA
clone size: NA
V gene: TRBV24-1
J gene: TRBJ2-1

CDR3 protein: CASSTRQGKDNEQFF
CDR3 DNA: TGTGCCAGTAGTACCAGACAGGGAAAAGACAATGAGCAGTTCTTC
D gene: TRBD1
clone size: NA
V gene: TRBV19
J gene: TRBJ2-1

CDR3 protein: CASSGAPTGYTDTQYF
CDR3 DNA: TGTGCCAGCAGCGGGGCCCCGACAGGCTACACAGATACGCAGTATTTT
D gene: NA
clone size: NA
V gene: TRBV7-3
J gene: TRBJ2-3

CDR3 protein: CASRKTGGADTIYF
CDR3 DNA: TGCGCCAGCAGAAAAACAGGGGGCGCGGACACCATATATTTT
D gene: TRBD1
clone size: once
V gene: TRBV5-1
J gene: TRBJ1-3

CDR3 protein: CASRPALETGELFF
CDR3 DNA: TGTGCCAGCAGACCCGCCCTGGAAACCGGGGAGCTGTTTTTT
D gene: NA
clone size: NA
V gene: TRBV2
J gene: TRBJ2-2

CDR3 protein: CASSPGGGLGNQPQHF
CDR3 DNA: TGCGCCAGCAGCCCGGGAGGGGGCTTAGGCAATCAGCCCCAGCATTTT
D gene: TRBD1
clone size: NA
V gene: TRBV5-1
J gene: TRBJ1-5

CDR3 protein: CASSYVRGGQPQHF
CDR3 DNA: TGTGCCAGCAGTTACGTCAGGGGAGGACAGCCCCAGCATTTT
D gene: NA
clone size: NA
V gene: TRBV6-6
J gene: TRBJ1-5

CDR3 protein: CASSLVGLGAYEQYF
CDR3 DNA: TGTGCCAGCAGTTTAGTTGGGTTGGGAGCCTACGAGCAGTACTTC
D gene: NA
clone size: NA
V gene: TRBV27
J gene: TRBJ2-7

CDR3 protein: CASSGKPGQGFSEQFF
CDR3 DNA: TGTGCCAGCAGCGGGAAACCGGGACAGGGTTTTAGTGAGCAGTTCTTC
D gene: TRBD1
clone size: NA
V gene: TRBV9
J gene: TRBJ2-1

CDR3 protein: CATDNNRRNTEAFF
CDR3 DNA: TGTGCCACCGACAATAATCGGAGGAACACTGAAGCTTTCTTT
D gene: NA
clone size: NA
V gene: TRBV7-9
J gene: TRBJ1-1

CDR3 protein: CASSKAKGDVCEQYF
CDR3 DNA: TGTGCCAGCAGCAAAGCTAAGGGGGACGTATGTGAGCAGTACTTC
D gene: NA
clone size: NA
V gene: TRBV21-1
J gene: TRBJ2-7

CDR3 protein: CASSFGGRARGNEQFF
CDR3 DNA: TGTGCCAGCAGTTTTGGCGGGAGGGCCAGGGGTAATGAGCAGTTCTTC
D gene: TRBD2
clone size: once
V gene: TRBV28
J gene: TRBJ2-1

CDR3 protein: CAWSVAGGRKDTQYF
CDR3 DNA: TGTGCCTGGAGTGTGGCCGGTGGGAGAAAAGATACGCAGTATTTT
D gene: NA
clone size: NA
V gene: TRBV30
J gene: TRBJ2-3

CDR3 protein: CASSPREGGYTF
CDR3 DNA: TGTGCCAGCTCACCGCGGGAGGGAGGCTACACCTTC
D gene: NA
clone size: NA
V gene: TRBV18
J gene: TRBJ1-2

CDR3 protein: CASSLTWGKGTEAFF
CDR3 DNA: TGTGCCAGCAGCTTAACGTGGGGGAAGGGGACTGAAGCTTTCTTT
D gene: NA
clone size: NA
V gene: TRBV7-3
J gene: TRBJ1-1

CDR3 protein: CSASDLESGTGELFF
CDR3 DNA: TGCAGTGCTAGTGATTTGGAGTCGGGAACCGGGGAGCTGTTTTTT
D gene: NA
clone size: NA
V gene: TRBV20-1
J gene: TRBJ2-2

CDR3 protein: CASSLVTGLTQTQYF
CDR3 DNA: TGTGCCAGCAGCTTGGTTACGGGTTTAACCCAAACGCAGTATTTT
D gene: NA
clone size: NA
V gene: TRBV5-4
J gene: TRBJ2-3

CDR3 protein: CASSRADEQYF
CDR3 DNA: TGTGCCAGCAGTCGGGCAGACGAGCAGTACTTC
D gene: NA
clone size: NA
V gene: TRBV25-1
J gene: TRBJ2-7

CDR3 protein: CASSQATGGNQPQHF
CDR3 DNA: TGTGCCAGCAGCCAAGCGACAGGGGGCAATCAGCCCCAGCATTTT
D gene: TRBD1
clone size: NA
V gene: TRBV4-2
J gene: TRBJ1-5

CDR3 protein: CASSAAGRNQPQHF
CDR3 DNA: TGTGCCAGCAGTGCCGCGGGACGCAATCAGCCCCAGCATTTT
D gene: NA
clone size: NA
V gene: TRBV2
J gene: TRBJ1-5

CDR3 protein: CASSKLDRSYNEQFF
CDR3 DNA: TGTGCCAGCAGCAAACTAGACCGCTCCTACAATGAGCAGTTCTTC
D gene: NA
clone size: NA
V gene: TRBV6-5
J gene: TRBJ2-1

CDR3 protein: CASSSPRDRGYGEQFF
CDR3 DNA: TGTGCCAGCAGTTCTCCCAGGGACAGGGGTTATGGTGAGCAGTTCTTC
D gene: TRBD1
clone size: NA
V gene: TRBV27
J gene: TRBJ2-1